This T cell receptor (beta chain) was captured in a study of OX40 agonist ivuxolimab in advanced cancers. Assay: immunoSEQ multiplex PCR; the TCRdb copy retains only in-frame clones and omits some. The top ten hold 25% to 35% of the sample, which has nearly 35,000 clones, about 90% seen once. Systemic immunosuppression or a history of autoimmune disease excluded patients. This CDR3 spans 17 amino acids. The trim removed 4 bases at V and 5 bases at J, leaving 13 bases unmatched. The V gene's germline CDR1 is SNHLY and CDR2 FYNNEI. The origin of this receptor is an adult with an advanced solid tumor such as melanoma, head and neck, liver or kidney cancer. Specimen: CD4+ or CD8+ T cells sorted from blood, collected in a trial of the OX40 agonist ivuxolimab. This sequence joins TRBV2 and TRBJ2-3; TRBD2 aligns across 9 bases. CDR3 residues: CASSAGLGLAGKDTQYF. The CDR3 DNA is TGTGCCAGCAGTGCGGGACTTGGGCTAGCGGGAAAAGATACGCAGTATTTT.